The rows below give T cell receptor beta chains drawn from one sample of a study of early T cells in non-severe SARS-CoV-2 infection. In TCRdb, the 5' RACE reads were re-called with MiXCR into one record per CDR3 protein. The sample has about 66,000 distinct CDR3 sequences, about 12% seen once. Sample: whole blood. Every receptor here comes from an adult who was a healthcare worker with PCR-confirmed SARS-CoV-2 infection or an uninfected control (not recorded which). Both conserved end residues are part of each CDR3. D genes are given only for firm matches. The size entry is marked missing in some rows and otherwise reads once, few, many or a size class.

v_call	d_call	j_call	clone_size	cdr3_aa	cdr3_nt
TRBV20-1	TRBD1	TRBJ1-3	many	CSARTGANSGNTIYF	TGCAGTGCTCGGACAGGGGCAAACTCTGGAAACACCATATATTTT
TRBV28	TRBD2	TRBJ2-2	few	CASSPSGLAVPYTGELFF	TGTGCCAGCAGTCCCTCGGGACTAGCGGTACCTTACACCGGGGAGCTGTTTTTT
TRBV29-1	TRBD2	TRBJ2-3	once	CSVGGEPGRSLADTQYF	TGCAGCGTTGGAGGGGAGCCCGGGAGGTCCCTAGCAGATACGCAGTACTTT
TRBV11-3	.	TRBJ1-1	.	CASSRRGRTEAFF	TGTGCCAGCAGCCGTCGGGGGCGAACTGAAGCTTTCTTT
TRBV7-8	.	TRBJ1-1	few	CASSLAGMNTEAFF	TGTGCCAGCAGCTTAGCGGGAATGAACACTGAAGCTTTCTTT
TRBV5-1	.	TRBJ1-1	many	CASSRGRENTEAFF	TGCGCCAGCAGTCGGGGAAGGGAGAACACTGAAGCTTTCTTT
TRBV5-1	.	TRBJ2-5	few	CASSPQPVSPETQYF	TGCGCCAGCAGCCCTCAGCCGGTGTCACCGGAGACCCAGTACTTC
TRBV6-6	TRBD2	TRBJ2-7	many	CASISNRGSGIGEQYF	TGTGCCAGCATTTCGAATCGGGGGAGCGGGATAGGCGAGCAGTACTTC
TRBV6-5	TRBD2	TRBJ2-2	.	CASRLRLAGLNTGELFF	TGTGCCAGCAGACTCAGACTAGCGGGCCTGAACACCGGGGAGCTGTTTTTT
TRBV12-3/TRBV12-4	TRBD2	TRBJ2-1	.	CASSLRLAGAGEQFF	TGTGCCAGCAGTTTAAGGCTAGCGGGAGCTGGGGAGCAGTTCTTC
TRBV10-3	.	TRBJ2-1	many	CAISEQQGSNEQFF	TGTGCCATCAGTGAGCAGCAGGGAAGTAATGAGCAGTTCTTC
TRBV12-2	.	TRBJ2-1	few	CASRLASGRAGNEQFF	TGTGCAAGTCGCTTAGCTAGCGGGAGGGCCGGGAATGAGCAGTTCTTC
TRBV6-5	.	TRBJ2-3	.	CASSSDYQSADTQYF	TGTGCCAGCAGCTCGGACTACCAAAGCGCAGATACGCAGTATTTT
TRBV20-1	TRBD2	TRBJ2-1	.	CSAPEGGSSYNEQFF	TGCAGTGCTCCTGAGGGAGGGAGCTCCTACAATGAGCAGTTCTTC